Detailed here is one T cell receptor beta chain. Read coverage stops 3 residues before the CDR3 terminus; the germline J gene supplies the remainder. This sample was included in a study of T cells in women clearing cervical HPV infection. The junction had 7 bases not matched to a gene; V was cut back by 6 bases and J by 4 bases. The CDR3 is made up of 15 amino acids. Per germline, CDR1 MNHEY and CDR2 SMNVEV (reference sequence). TCR beta CDR3 amplified by multiplex PCR from approximately 1,300 ng genomic DNA. Here immunoSEQ multiplex PCR was the method, and the copy in TCRdb shows in-frame clones only, minus some. This sample contains around 23,000 clones.

The sample taken for sequencing was blood buffy coat. The chain joins TRBV27 to TRBJ2-7, with 12 bases fitting TRBD2. This TCR was recovered from a woman between 18 and 70 years old with a cervical HPV16 infection that either progressed to CIN3+ or cleared (not recorded which). Here the CDR3 reads CASSLTSGSFYEQYF. The CDR3 bases that were read are TGTGCCAGCAGCCTGACTAGCGGGAGTTTTTACGAG.